Listed here are 25 T cell receptor beta chains from one sample, sequenced in a study of Ad26.COV2.S vaccination and SARS-CoV-2 variants. The table came from immunoSEQ multiplex PCR; TCRdb's copy has only in-frame clones and leaves some out. This sample yields fewer than 600,000 clones, of which roughly nine tenths are seen a single time; more than 1.5% belongs to the top ten. Documented treatment: 15 to 20 received Ad26.COV2.S at low or high dose, single or two shots; roughly 5 received placebo; per-sample allocation not given. Sampling occurred on day 63 after the first vaccine or placebo injection. Here the sequenced sample was peripheral blood, taken in a trial of Ad26.COV2.S vaccine versus placebo. These receptors came from a person between 18 and 60 years old who received the Ad26.COV2.S COVID-19 vaccine or a placebo.

Turning to this clone: The identical CDR3 is also encoded by other nucleotide sequences in the sample. This sequence joins TRBV20-1 and TRBJ1-2; D ambiguous. There are 8 residues in the CDR3. Trimming took off 5 bases at V and 8 bases at J, with 3 bases between the two ends. Germline values: CDR1 DFQATT, CDR2 SNEGSKA (reference sequence). In nucleotides, the CDR3 is TGCAGTGCTGACGGCTACACCTTC. Its translation is CSADGYTF.

This clone was counted only a few times. V and J are TRBV18 and TRBJ2-7; D is unresolved. Germline V lookup: CDR1 KGHSH, CDR2 LQKENI. CDR3 length: 14 residues. Trimming pared 3 bases from V and 4 bases from J, leaving 13 bases between. The CDR3 nucleotides are TGTGCCAGCTCACCCCCTTTTGAGACATACGAGCAGTACTTC. Translating gives CASSPPFETYEQYF.

The rearrangement uses TRBV25-1 and TRBJ1-2; D is perhaps TRBD1 (6 bases). V shed 1 base and J shed 4 bases, with 22 bases lying between them. There are 18 residues in the CDR3. Germline CDR1 is MGHDK and CDR2 is SYGVNS. The CDR3 region has the DNA TGTGCCAGCAGTGAATTTGGAGAATCCAGGGGTCTGGGCTATGGCTACACCTTC. It specifies CASSEFGESRGLGYGYTF.

V and J are TRBV27 and TRBJ1-2, with 7 bases identical to TRBD1. From germline, CDR1 is MNHEY and CDR2 SMNVEV (reference sequence). CDR3 length: 15 residues. With V trimmed by 5 bases and J by 4 bases, 10 bases remained unmatched. The CDR3 loop reads CASSPDRAAGYGYTF. CDR3 nucleotides: TGTGCCAGCAGTCCAGACAGGGCGGCGGGCTATGGCTACACCTTC.

The chain joins TRBV19 to TRBJ2-7, with 7 bases that match TRBD1. This CDR3 is built from 14 residues. Germline CDR1 reads LNHDA; CDR2 reads SQIVND (reference sequence). The trim removed 5 bases at V and 3 bases at J, leaving 7 bases unmatched. CDR3 sequence reads: CASSSRDRDYEQYF. As DNA, the CDR3 is TGTGCCAGTAGTTCCCGGGACAGAGACTACGAGCAGTACTTC.

The rearrangement joins TRBV19 to TRBJ2-1; D possibly corresponds to TRBD1 (5 bases). The germline CDR1 and CDR2 sequences are LNHDA and SQIVND (reference sequence). The CDR3 has 14 residues. Trimming removed 3 bases from V and 8 bases from J, with 14 bases in between. CDR3 sequence reads: CASSIGQGIDEQFF. The CDR3 DNA reads as TGTGCCAGTAGTATCGGCCAGGGAATCGATGAGCAGTTCTTC.

This chain links TRBV11-2 with TRBJ2-5, with 12 bases that match TRBD2. From germline, CDR1 is SGHAT and CDR2 FQNNGV. The junction had 1 base not matched to a gene; V was cut back by 4 bases and J by 1 base. The CDR3 length is 15 residues. This CDR3 is CASSSLAGGQETQYF. The CDR3 DNA follows: TGTGCCAGCAGCTCACTAGCGGGAGGCCAAGAGACCCAGTACTTC. Combining the CDR3 with reference TRBV11-2 and TRBJ2-5 gives the whole variable domain EAGVAQSPRYKIIEKRQSVAFWCNPISGHATLYWYQQILGQGPKLLIQFQNNGVVDDSQLPKDRFSAERLKGVDSTLKIQPAKLEDSAVYLCASSSLAGGQETQYFGPGTRLLVL.

The rearrangement links TRBV6-6 to TRBJ1-2; D remains ambiguous. Per germline, CDR1 MNHNY and CDR2 SVGAGI (reference sequence). This CDR3 region has 13 residues. V gave up 2 bases and J gave up 6 bases, with 10 bases separating them. The CDR3 protein is CASSYPKVDGYTF. CDR3 DNA sequence: TGTGCCAGCAGTTACCCGAAAGTGGATGGCTACACCTTC.

The chain is built from TRBV27 and TRBJ2-7; perhaps D is TRBD1 or TRBD2 (5 bases each). The CDR3 is 14 residues long. V lost 2 bases to trimming and J lost 6 bases, with 14 bases between them. The germline CDR1 and CDR2 sequences are MNHEY and SMNVEV (reference sequence). CDR3 protein: CASSLTRGRGEQYF. CDR3 nucleotides: TGTGCCAGCAGTTTAACTCGGGGCAGAGGCGAGCAGTACTTC.

This sequence joins TRBV10-3 and TRBJ1-3; D may be TRBD1 (5 bases). Germline V gene lookup returns CDR1 ENHRY and CDR2 SYGVKD. The germline V and J ends were trimmed by 0 bases and 0 bases, with 12 bases remaining between them. The CDR3 runs to 17 residues. The CDR3 sequence: CAISESHRYSSGNTIYF. The CDR3 DNA sequence: TGTGCCATCAGTGAGTCTCACAGGTACAGCTCTGGAAACACCATATATTTT.

V usage is TRBV19 and J usage is TRBJ2-1, with TRBD1 identical over 9 bases. The CDR3 has 12 residues. Trimming cost V 5 bases and J 9 bases; bases outside gene matches: 2. The germline V gene has CDR1 LNHDA and CDR2 SQIVND (reference sequence). CDR3 nucleotide sequence: TGTGCCAGTAGTGGGACAGGGTTTGAGCAGTTCTTC. Its protein product is CASSGTGFEQFF.

The chain combines TRBV19 with TRBJ1-5, with D maybe TRBD1 (5 bases). V was pared by 5 bases and J by 2 bases, with 13 bases between. This CDR3 comprises 15 residues. The germline V gene encodes CDR1 LNHDA and CDR2 SQIVND (reference sequence). The CDR3 sequence is CASSAQGERNQPQHF. In nucleotides, the CDR3 is TGTGCCAGTAGTGCTCAGGGTGAGCGCAATCAGCCCCAGCATTTT.

V and J are TRBV18 and TRBJ2-7; 7 nucleotides align to TRBD1. Trimming removed 3 bases from V and 0 bases from J; junction bases left unmatched: 11. CDR3 length: 17 amino acids. Germline V gene lookup returns CDR1 KGHSH and CDR2 LQKENI. CDR3 residues: CASSPLPRTGNSYEQYF. The CDR3 DNA follows: TGTGCCAGCTCACCCTTACCCAGGACAGGCAACTCCTACGAGCAGTACTTC.

This chain links TRBV6-5 with TRBJ2-3; perhaps TRBD2 as D (5 bases). This CDR3 comprises 14 residues. CDR1 is MNHEY, CDR2 SVGAGI, per germline. V gave up 3 bases and J gave up 1 base, with 8 bases separating them. The CDR3 DNA sequence: TGTGCCAGCAGTTATCTCGGGGGCACAGATACGCAGTATTTT. Translating it yields CASSYLGGTDTQYF.

V and J are TRBV6-6 and TRBJ1-1; D gene uncertain. The CDR3 length is 14 residues. V was trimmed by 2 bases and J by 6 bases, leaving 13 bases between them. The germline CDR1 and CDR2 sequences are MNHNY and SVGAGI (reference sequence). The CDR3 spells CASSYTPGSSEAFF. CDR3 coding DNA: TGTGCCAGCAGTTACACCCCTGGGAGTTCTGAAGCTTTCTTT.

The chain employs TRBV7-3 and TRBJ1-1; TRBD1 matches 7 bases. The V gene's germline CDR1 is SGHTA and CDR2 FQGTGA. The CDR3 loop spans 14 amino acids. Trimming cost V 5 bases and J 5 bases; bases outside gene matches: 8. The DNA for the CDR3 is TGTGCCAGCAGCGCACAGGGGAAAGGGACTGAAGCTTTCTTT. Residues: CASSAQGKGTEAFF.

The chain combines TRBV6-4 with TRBJ1-2; 9 bases are a match to TRBD1. V lost 8 bases, J lost 0 bases, and 13 bases stayed unmatched. In germline, CDR1 is MRHNA, CDR2 SNTAGT. The CDR3 totals 17 residues. CDR3 coding DNA: TGTGCCAGCCAACCACCGGGACAGGGTACTCCTAACTATGGCTACACCTTC. Amino acid sequence: CASQPPGQGTPNYGYTF.

V is TRBV7-9 and J is TRBJ1-3; no clear D. Germline assignment: CDR1 SEHNR and CDR2 FQNEAQ (reference sequence). V was trimmed by 9 bases and J by 1 base, leaving 7 bases between them. This CDR3 spans 12 amino acids. CDR3 DNA sequence: TGTGCCAGAGGAACGTCTGGAAACACCATATATTTT. Encoded protein: CARGTSGNTIYF.

The chain employs TRBV7-8 and TRBJ1-3; TRBD1 is a possible D gene (5 bases). The ends were cut back, 5 bases at V and 0 bases at J, with 14 bases in the middle. From germline, CDR1 is SGHVS and CDR2 FQNEAQ. This CDR3 region has 16 residues. DNA of the CDR3: TGTGCCAGCAGCCCAAGGGACGGCTACTCTGGAAACACCATATATTTT. The encoded protein is CASSPRDGYSGNTIYF.

The chain couples TRBV10-3 to TRBJ1-2, with TRBD1 identical over 7 bases. The CDR3 has 15 amino acids. With 4 bases clipped from V and 4 bases from J, the junction kept 9 bases outside the gene matches. The germline CDR1 and CDR2 sequences are ENHRY and SYGVKD. The CDR3: CAISGTGVTGYGYTF. The CDR3 nucleotides are TGTGCCATCAGTGGAACAGGGGTTACTGGCTATGGCTACACCTTC.

A remark on this clone: In the same sample, other DNA sequences code for this CDR3. The chain combines TRBV10-3 with TRBJ1-1, with 9 bases lining up with TRBD1. Looked up from germline, CDR1 is ENHRY and CDR2 is SYGVKD. The CDR3 is made up of 13 amino acids. V shed 5 bases and J 3 bases; nucleotides not matched to a gene: 1. The CDR3 protein is CAISRTGDTEAFF. Here the CDR3 DNA reads TGTGCCATCAGTAGGACAGGGGACACTGAAGCTTTCTTT.

The chain's CDR3 is CASSYLGRRTGELFF. CDR3 coding DNA: TGTGCCAGCAGTTACTTAGGACGACGCACCGGGGAGCTGTTTTTT. The chain joins TRBV6-5 to TRBJ2-2; D uncertain. The CDR3 consists of 15 residues. The V and J ends lost 1 base and 4 bases respectively, with 10 bases between them. CDR1 is MNHEY, CDR2 SVGAGI, per germline.

The chain uses TRBV14 and TRBJ2-3; D uncertain. CDR3 length: 14 residues. Trimming stripped 0 bases from V and 5 bases from J, with 9 bases between. Germline loops: CDR1 SGHDN, CDR2 FVKESK. Here the CDR3 reads CASSQELPVDTQYF. In nucleotides, the CDR3 is TGTGCCAGCAGCCAAGAACTCCCGGTAGATACGCAGTATTTT. The full variable domain, completed using reference TRBV14 and TRBJ2-3, is EAGVTQFPSHSVIEKGQTVTLRCDPISGHDNLYWYRRVMGKEIKFLLHFVKESKQDESGMPNNRFLAERTGGTYSTLKVQPAELEDSGVYFCASSQELPVDTQYFGPGTRLTVL.

The chain recombines TRBV6-2 or TRBV6-3 with TRBJ1-2; D possibly corresponds to TRBD1 (6 bases). This CDR3 is 15 amino acids long. V was shortened by 4 bases and J by 7 bases, with 19 bases between the two germline ends. Germline CDR1 and CDR2: MNHEY and SVGEGT. The CDR3 here is CASSSMGRGQGGYTF. For the CDR3, the DNA is TGTGCCAGCAGTTCCATGGGCCGGGGACAAGGTGGCTACACCTTC.

The chain recombines TRBV10-3 with TRBJ2-7; D gene ambiguous. Germline values: CDR1 ENHRY, CDR2 SYGVKD. V lost 6 bases to trimming and J lost 2 bases, with 11 bases between them. The CDR3 has 13 residues. CDR3 in amino acids: CAISGSEAYEQYF. The CDR3 region has the DNA TGTGCCATCAGCGGGTCAGAGGCCTACGAGCAGTACTTC.